This passage covers 17 T cell receptor beta chains from one sample sequenced in a study of blood T cells in healthy people across ages. PCR was performed a second time for roughly 7 to 11 cycles using a sample-barcoded 5' primer and a J-beta primer mix. TCRdb re-called the 5' RACE reads through MiXCR, storing one row per CDR3 protein. The table lists some 760,000 distinct CDR3 sequences, roughly 25% of them singletons, with under 10% in the top ten. Another study also made use of these data, one on T cells of mothers and their children.

Input material: blood. These receptors originate from a boy aged 10-17 years in good health.

The gene calls are TRBV11-2 and TRBJ1-1; no definite D call. CDR3 length: 15 amino acids. The germline V gene has CDR1 SGHAT and CDR2 FQNNGV. With 6 bases removed from V and 2 bases from J, the gap between germline ends came to 16 bases. CDR3 coding DNA: TGTGCCAGCAGAGCGACGACACATTTCAACACTGAAGCTTTCTTT. It codes for CASRATTHFNTEAFF.

This chain uses TRBV3-1 with TRBJ2-3, with 12 bases identical to TRBD2. CDR3 length equals 19 residues. J was trimmed by 2 bases and V by 3 bases; bases with no gene match: 12. Germline CDR1 reads LGHDT; CDR2 reads YNNKEL (reference sequence). The CDR3 nucleotides read TGTGCCAGCAGCCACGATCTAGAGGGACTAGCGGGCAACACAGATACGCAGTATTTT. Translating gives CASSHDLEGLAGNTDTQYF.

The chain links TRBV24-1 to TRBJ2-5, with D possibly being TRBD1 (6 bases). Germline V gene lookup returns CDR1 KGHDR and CDR2 SFDVKD. The CDR3 has 15 amino acids. Between the trimmed V and J ends, which lost 0 bases and 3 bases, there was a span of 10 bases. CDR3 sequence (DNA): TGTGCCACCAGTGATTTGTTCCAGGGGAAAGAGACCCAGTACTTC. The encoded protein is CATSDLFQGKETQYF.

This clonotype was detected a few times. The chain uses TRBV20-1 and TRBJ1-2; 8 positions match TRBD1. Germline-derived CDR1 and CDR2 are DFQATT and SNEGSKA (reference sequence). The CDR3 totals 16 residues. With V trimmed by 6 bases and J by 3 bases, 15 bases remained unmatched. CDR3 loop: CSAHRGATGDYYGYTF. The CDR3 DNA follows: TGCAGTGCCCACCGAGGCGCGACAGGGGATTACTATGGCTACACCTTC.

This clonotype was seen a few times. The chain couples TRBV5-5 to TRBJ2-7; 9 positions match TRBD2. This CDR3 has 14 residues. Trimming cost V 2 bases and J 6 bases; bases outside gene matches: 6. Germline CDR1 SGHKS, CDR2 YYEKEE (reference sequence). In DNA form, the CDR3 reads TGTGCCAGCAGCTTAACCGGGACTAGCACCGAGCAGTACTTC. Protein product: CASSLTGTSTEQYF.

The V and J genes are TRBV9 and TRBJ1-4, with 7 nucleotides matching TRBD1. The CDR3 spans 12 residues. The V gene's germline CDR1 is SGDLS and CDR2 YYNGEE. The V and J ends lost 4 bases and 12 bases, in that order; junction bases with no gene match: 6. CDR3 residues: CASSPRTGQLFF. Written as DNA, the CDR3 is TGTGCCAGCAGCCCGCGGACAGGCCAACTGTTTTTT.

The chain recombines TRBV11-2 with TRBJ1-1, with TRBD1 matching over 9 bases. CDR1 is SGHAT, CDR2 FQNNGV, per germline. Trimming removed 6 bases from V and 4 bases from J; junction bases left unmatched: 6. CDR3 size: 14 residues. This CDR3 is CASREGQGITEAFF. The CDR3 region has the DNA TGTGCCAGCAGGGAGGGACAGGGCATCACTGAAGCTTTCTTT.

This clonotype was detected once. CDR3 bases: TGTGCCAGTAGTCCGACAGCAGTCTATAATTCACCCCTCCACTTT. Translation: CASSPTAVYNSPLHF. The chain has TRBV19 and TRBJ1-6; D is perhaps TRBD1 (5 bases). CDR3 size: 15 residues. Trimming pared 5 bases from V and 3 bases from J, leaving 11 bases between. From germline, CDR1 is LNHDA and CDR2 SQIVND (reference sequence).

This clonotype was detected only a few times. This sequence joins TRBV3-1 and TRBJ2-3; D possibly corresponds to TRBD1 (5 bases). The V end was cut by 4 bases, the J end by 1 base, with 15 bases between. CDR3 length: 16 residues. CDR1 and CDR2 from the germline V gene are LGHDT and YNNKEL (reference sequence). CDR3 sequence reads: CASSPFGASGTDTQYF. CDR3 nucleotide sequence: TGTGCCAGCAGCCCTTTTGGGGCTTCTGGCACAGATACGCAGTATTTT.

J is TRBJ1-1 and V is TRBV7-8, with TRBD1 matching 8 bases. Germline V lookup: CDR1 SGHVS, CDR2 FQNEAQ. The CDR3 spans 15 residues. V dropped 0 bases and J dropped 7; count of bases not matched to a gene: 7. CDR3: CASSLAGTGRNEAFF. CDR3 sequence (DNA): TGTGCCAGCAGCTTAGCCGGGACAGGCAGAAATGAAGCTTTCTTT.

The genes are TRBV28 and TRBJ2-1; 14 bases fit TRBD2. V trimming: 2 bases; J trimming: 12 bases; junction bases outside the gene matches: 3. Germline values: CDR1 MDHEN, CDR2 SYDVKM. This CDR3 is built from 14 residues. CDR3 coding DNA: TGTGCCAGCAGTTTAGTAGGACTAGCGGGAGGGCAGTTCTTC. Its protein product is CASSLVGLAGGQFF.

J is TRBJ2-3 and V is TRBV7-6, with D perhaps TRBD2 (5 bases). The CDR3 is made up of 15 amino acids. Trimming pared 2 bases from V and 2 bases from J, leaving 11 bases between. From germline, CDR1 is SGHVS and CDR2 FNYEAQ. The CDR3 DNA reads as TGTGCCAGCAGCTTATCCGGGGTCCACACAGATACGCAGTATTTT. Its translation is CASSLSGVHTDTQYF. The entire variable domain, with the rest obtained from reference TRBV7-6 and TRBJ2-3, is as follows: GAGVSQSPRYKVTKRGQDVALRCDPISGHVSLYWYRQALGQGPEFLTYFNYEAQQDKSGLPNDRFSAERPEGSISTLTIQRTEQRDSAMYRCASSLSGVHTDTQYFGPGTRLTVL.

This clonotype was counted only a few times. The genes are TRBV5-1 and TRBJ2-3; TRBD2 agrees at 12 bases. Germline trimming cut 0 bases from V and 10 bases from J; bases unmatched to any gene: 6. Germline V gene lookup returns CDR1 SGHRS and CDR2 YFSETQ. The CDR3 spans 15 residues. The CDR3 coding sequence is TGCGCCAGCAGCTTGGCACTAGCGGGAGGAGGCTCGCAGTATTTT. It codes for CASSLALAGGGSQYF.

In this sample, this clonotype turned up a few times. This chain uses TRBV28 with TRBJ2-5; D unclear. This CDR3 is built from 14 residues. V shed 2 bases and J shed 4 bases, with 11 bases lying between them. Germline V gene lookup returns CDR1 MDHEN and CDR2 SYDVKM. CDR3 protein: CASSLQATAETQYF. CDR3 sequence (DNA): TGTGCCAGCAGTTTACAAGCGACGGCAGAGACCCAGTACTTC.

This clonotype was seen a few times. The rearrangement links TRBV19 to TRBJ2-7, with D perhaps TRBD1 (5 bases). Trimming pared 3 bases from V and 3 bases from J, leaving 9 bases between. The CDR3 is 13 residues long. Per germline, CDR1 LNHDA and CDR2 SQIVND (reference sequence). CDR3: CASSMGQGYEQYF. Here the CDR3 DNA reads TGTGCCAGTAGTATGGGTCAGGGCTACGAGCAGTACTTC.

This clonotype was seen a few times. The chain combines TRBV6-1 with TRBJ2-3; the D gene could be TRBD1 or TRBD2 (6 bases each). This CDR3 is built from 15 residues. With 6 bases removed from V and 4 bases from J, the gap between germline ends came to 17 bases. Looked up from germline, CDR1 is MNHNS and CDR2 is SASEGT. This chain's CDR3 is CASSPTPGAADTQYF. For the CDR3, the DNA is TGTGCCAGCAGCCCTACGCCGGGGGCAGCAGATACGCAGTATTTT.

This clonotype was seen more than once but under ten times. The chain has TRBV24-1 and TRBJ2-1, with TRBD2 identical over 10 bases. V lost 9 bases to trimming and J lost 7 bases; unmatched junction nucleotides: 32. The CDR3 runs to 22 residues. Looked up from germline, CDR1 is KGHDR and CDR2 is SFDVKD. CDR3 protein: CATSRTGVSAGGPIRGRNEQFF. The CDR3 region has the DNA TGTGCCACCTCACGTACAGGGGTCTCAGCGGGGGGGCCCATTCGTGGGAGGAATGAGCAGTTCTTC.